These 20 T cell receptor beta chains were all obtained from the same sample, sequenced in a study of identical twins. TCRdb reprocessed the 5' RACE reads with MiXCR, giving one entry per CDR3 protein. The sample holds around 1.7 million distinct CDR3 sequences, 32% seen once. The specimen sequenced was cord blood. Every receptor here comes from a newborn girl in good health.

The J gene is TRBJ1-2, the V gene TRBV12-3 or TRBV12-4; D is perhaps TRBD1 (6 bases). V was cut by 0 bases and J by 4 bases, with 15 bases left in between. There are 16 residues in the CDR3. This CDR3 is CASSLAPRQARYGYTF. In DNA, the CDR3 is TGTGCCAGCAGTTTAGCGCCAAGACAGGCACGCTATGGCTACACCTTC.

This clonotype was detected a few times. The J gene is TRBJ2-3, the V gene TRBV11-3, with D maybe TRBD1 (5 bases). Per germline, CDR1 SGHNT and CDR2 YENEEA. Deletions cut 2 bases from V and 2 bases from J, with 14 bases between. CDR3 length: 16 amino acids. CDR3 residues: CASSLTRVVYTDTQYF. CDR3 nucleotides: TGTGCCAGCAGCTTAACCAGGGTCGTATACACAGATACGCAGTATTTT.

This clonotype has more than one count but fewer than ten. The chain uses TRBV24-1 and TRBJ2-3; perhaps D is TRBD1 or TRBD2 (5 bases each). Germline V lookup: CDR1 KGHDR, CDR2 SFDVKD. V was trimmed by 2 bases and J by 3 bases, leaving 14 bases between them. This CDR3 has 16 residues. The CDR3 DNA reads as TGTGCCACCAGTGATTCAACCCGGGGCGGTACAGATACGCAGTATTTT. It codes for CATSDSTRGGTDTQYF.

This clonotype was counted only a few times. V is TRBV7-9 and J is TRBJ1-6, with a possible D match to TRBD1 (5 bases). Trimming shortened V by 2 bases and J by 5 bases, and 10 bases separated the two germline ends. CDR1 and CDR2 from the germline V gene are SEHNR and FQNEAQ (reference sequence). This CDR3 has 15 amino acids. CDR3 sequence: CASSLQAGNNSPLHF. CDR3 in DNA: TGTGCCAGCAGCTTACAGGCAGGGAATAATTCACCCCTCCACTTT.

V gene TRBV5-1 combines with J gene TRBJ2-7; 10 nucleotides agree with TRBD2. Germline values: CDR1 SGHRS, CDR2 YFSETQ. V dropped 6 bases and J dropped 2; count of bases not matched to a gene: 11. The CDR3 is 16 residues long. The CDR3 nucleotides read TGCGCCAGCACCCTTACCGGGACTAGCGAAGCCTACGAGCAGTACTTC. This codes for CASTLTGTSEAYEQYF.

The chain has TRBV20-1 and TRBJ1-1; TRBD1 might be the D (6 bases). This CDR3 region has 13 residues. CDR1 and CDR2 (germline): DFQATT, SNEGSKA (reference sequence). V was shortened by 6 bases and J by 3 bases, with 14 bases between the two germline ends. The CDR3 DNA is TGCAGTGCCAGGGTCGGGACACACACTGAAGCTTTCTTT. It translates to CSARVGTHTEAFF.

This clonotype was seen only a few times. V and J are TRBV20-1 and TRBJ2-7, with D unclear. With 6 bases removed from V and 5 bases from J, the gap between germline ends came to 14 bases. Germline V gene lookup returns CDR1 DFQATT and CDR2 SNEGSKA (reference sequence). CDR3 length: 12 residues. CDR3 sequence (DNA): TGCAGTGCCAGGCGCAGTCCTCACGAGCAGTACTTC. Protein product: CSARRSPHEQYF.

This clonotype was detected only a few times. The chain has TRBV20-1 and TRBJ2-3; 8 bases line up with TRBD2. Germline CDR1 and CDR2: DFQATT and SNEGSKA (reference sequence). V was clipped by 5 bases and J by 6 bases; unmatched bases: 7. The CDR3 loop spans 13 amino acids. The CDR3 protein is CSASGTRADTQYF. CDR3 nucleotides: TGCAGTGCTTCCGGGACTAGGGCTGATACGCAGTATTTT.

This clonotype was seen only a few times. The chain has TRBV5-1 and TRBJ2-3; TRBD2 matches at 8 bases. Germline loops: CDR1 SGHRS, CDR2 YFSETQ. The V and J ends lost 4 bases and 6 bases, in that order; junction bases with no gene match: 13. The CDR3 spans 16 residues. CDR3 amino acids: CASSQQTSEVPDTQYF. The DNA of the CDR3 is TGCGCCAGCAGCCAACAGACTAGCGAAGTCCCTGATACGCAGTATTTT.

This clonotype showed up just a few times. The CDR3 sequence is CASRKNEILRVSNEQFF. CDR3 DNA sequence: TGTGCCAGCAGGAAGAACGAAATATTAAGGGTCTCCAATGAGCAGTTCTTC. The chain uses TRBV12-3 or TRBV12-4 and TRBJ2-1; D ambiguous. V was pared by 6 bases and J by 6 bases, with 24 bases between. This CDR3 has 17 residues.

This clonotype was counted a few times. V gene TRBV28 combines with J gene TRBJ2-6, with D perhaps TRBD2 (6 bases). The CDR3 is 15 amino acids. Per the germline V gene, CDR1 is MDHEN and CDR2 is SYDVKM. The V end lost 5 bases, the J end lost 0 bases, and 8 bases lay between the germline ends. CDR3 DNA sequence: TGTGCCAGCAGTCGGGACTTCTCTGGGGCCAACGTCCTGACTTTC. Residues: CASSRDFSGANVLTF. Together with reference TRBV28 and TRBJ2-6, the CDR3 gives the full variable domain: DVKVTQSSRYLVKRTGEKVFLECVQDMDHENMFWYRQDPGLGLRLIYFSYDVKMKEKGDIPEGYSVSREKKERFSLILESASTNQTSMYLCASSRDFSGANVLTFGAGSRLTVL.

This clonotype was recorded a few times. The chain is built from TRBV28 and TRBJ2-2; 7 nucleotides align to TRBD2. V lost 3 bases to trimming and J lost 5 bases; unmatched junction nucleotides: 12. In germline, CDR1 is MDHEN, CDR2 SYDVKM. The CDR3 has 17 residues. The CDR3, as DNA: TGTGCCAGCAGTTTCTTTCCAGGGAGGGGAATAACCGGGGAGCTGTTTTTT. Amino acid sequence: CASSFFPGRGITGELFF.

The chain links TRBV6-2 or TRBV6-3 to TRBJ2-1; 10 bases line up with TRBD2. Trimming took 10 bases from V and 0 from J; bases not matched to a gene: 9. CDR1 is MNHEY, CDR2 SVGEGT, per germline. This CDR3 region has 16 residues. CDR3 region: CANSTEREGSYNEQFF. The DNA of the CDR3 is TGTGCCAACAGCACCGAGCGGGAGGGCTCCTACAATGAGCAGTTCTTC.

This clonotype was seen a single time. V is TRBV19 and J is TRBJ2-4; 9 bases line up with TRBD1. The CDR3 is 13 amino acids. The V and J ends lost 9 bases and 6 bases, in that order; junction bases with no gene match: 6. Germline CDR1 LNHDA, CDR2 SQIVND (reference sequence). The CDR3 loop reads CASLGQGRNIQYF. The CDR3, as DNA: TGTGCCAGCCTAGGACAGGGGAGAAACATTCAGTACTTC.

The chain recombines TRBV7-2 with TRBJ2-1; 10 bases align to TRBD2. From germline, CDR1 is SGHTA and CDR2 FQGNSA. The CDR3 runs 16 residues. J lost 13 bases, V lost 0 bases, and 12 bases had no gene match. The CDR3 protein is CASSLASGTSVQTQFF. CDR3 in DNA: TGTGCCAGCAGCTTAGCGAGCGGGACTAGCGTTCAGACCCAGTTCTTC.

This clonotype has only one observation. The chain uses TRBV21-1 and TRBJ2-7; the table's D call of TRBD2 was not tested on the DNA. TRBV21-1 is tagged as a pseudogene. The CDR3 totals 15 residues. CDR3 in amino acids: CASSKETSGPYEQYF. CDR3 nucleotide sequence: TGTGCCAGCAGCAAAGAAACTAGCGGGCCCTACGAGCAGTACTTC.

This clonotype came up a few times. The chain has TRBV29-1 and TRBJ2-1; 10 nucleotides agree with TRBD2. After removal of 4 bases from V and 6 bases from J, the junction contained 6 bases not matched to a gene. CDR1 is SQVTM and CDR2 is ANQGSEA in the germline V gene. This CDR3 is built from 14 residues. In DNA, the CDR3 is TGCAGCGTTGCCCTACTAGCGGGAATCAATGAGCAGTTCTTC. This gives the protein CSVALLAGINEQFF.

V is TRBV20-1 and J is TRBJ2-3; no reliable D call. Between the trimmed V and J ends, which lost 0 bases and 1 base, there was a span of 8 bases. CDR1 is DFQATT, CDR2 SNEGSKA, per germline (reference sequence). The CDR3 consists of 14 residues. CDR3: CSAREGTGTDTQYF. The CDR3 DNA is TGCAGTGCTAGAGAAGGTACGGGCACAGATACGCAGTATTTT.

This clonotype was detected a few times. V is TRBV29-1 and J is TRBJ1-2; 7 bases line up with TRBD1. Trimming at V came to 6 bases and at J to 6 bases, leaving 13 bases not matched to a gene. Germline V gives CDR1 SQVTM, CDR2 ANQGSEA. There are 14 residues in the CDR3. CDR3 coding DNA: TGCAGCGTGACGATCCGGGCAGGGGGGGATGGCTACACCTTC. Translation gives CSVTIRAGGDGYTF.

This clonotype was seen only a few times. The rearrangement joins TRBV25-1 to TRBJ1-2, with TRBD1 as a possible D gene (6 bases). The germline CDR1 and CDR2 sequences are MGHDK and SYGVNS. CDR3 length: 16 residues. The V end was cut by 7 bases, the J end by 5 bases, with 23 bases between. CDR3 DNA: TGTGCCAGCACCTCCGGGGGCGCAGGGACTCGATATGGCTACACCTTC. As protein: CASTSGGAGTRYGYTF.